The 20 T cell receptor beta chains below were found in one sample sequenced in a study of T cell changes during pregnancy in multiple sclerosis. TCRdb's copy holds only in-frame clones and misses some; the assay was immunoSEQ multiplex PCR. The table includes approximately 52,000 clones, 92% detected once. Sequenced here: CD4+ T cells from peripheral blood mononuclear cells, sampled in the third trimester of pregnancy. These receptors were collected from a female donor with multiple sclerosis, enrolled in a pregnancy study.

This rearrangement joins TRBV5-1 to TRBJ1-4, with no clear D. The germline V gene has CDR1 SGHRS and CDR2 YFSETQ. The CDR3 length is 13 residues. Deletions cut 0 bases from V and 7 bases from J, with 7 bases between. The CDR3 is CASSLAEGEKLFF. DNA of the CDR3: TGCGCCAGCAGCTTGGCCGAGGGTGAAAAACTGTTTTTT.

The V gene is TRBV9, the J gene TRBJ1-4; D unclear. Germline V CDR1 and CDR2: SGDLS, YYNGEE. The CDR3 contains 13 residues. V gave up 0 bases and J gave up 8 bases, with 8 bases separating them. For the CDR3, the DNA is TGTGCCAGCAGCGTAGTACCACAGGAAAAACTGTTTTTT. Translated: CASSVVPQEKLFF.

The chain employs TRBV28 and TRBJ1-5; a possible D gene is TRBD1 (6 bases). The CDR3 extends over 14 amino acids. CDR1 is MDHEN, CDR2 SYDVKM, per germline. Trimming pared 3 bases from V and 5 bases from J, leaving 11 bases between. The CDR3 DNA is TGTGCCAGCAGTTTCCCGCAGGGGCATCAGCCCCAGCATTTT. Residues: CASSFPQGHQPQHF.

This chain joins TRBV27 and TRBJ1-2; TRBD1 is a possible D gene (6 bases). With 6 bases removed from V and 9 bases from J, the gap between germline ends came to 32 bases. The CDR3 runs 18 residues. Germline V gene data show CDR1 as MNHEY and CDR2 as SMNVEV (reference sequence). CDR3 protein: CASRDTGSTRWDYGSYTF. CDR3 nucleotides: TGTGCCAGCAGGGATACAGGGAGTACTCGATGGGATTATGGAAGCTACACCTTC.

The chain joins TRBV5-1 to TRBJ2-1, with D perhaps TRBD2 (6 bases). The CDR3 loop spans 13 amino acids. Trimming took off 4 bases at V and 1 base at J, with 6 bases between the two ends. In germline, CDR1 is SGHRS, CDR2 YFSETQ. The CDR3 sequence: CASSLASYNEQFF. The CDR3 DNA reads as TGCGCCAGCAGCCTAGCGTCCTACAATGAGCAGTTCTTC. Together with reference TRBV5-1 and TRBJ2-1, the CDR3 gives the full variable domain: KAGVTQTPRYLIKTRGQQVTLSCSPISGHRSVSWYQQTPGQGLQFLFEYFSETQRNKGNFPGRFSGRQFSNSRSEMNVSTLELGDSALYLCASSLASYNEQFFGPGTRLTVL.

The rearrangement joins TRBV10-2 to TRBJ2-2; 8 bases match TRBD1. Trimming removed 8 bases from V and 4 bases from J; junction bases left unmatched: 6. Germline V gives CDR1 WSHSY, CDR2 SAAADI. The CDR3 extends over 14 amino acids. CDR3 amino acids: CASSQQGVTGELFF. DNA of the CDR3: TGCGCCAGCTCTCAACAGGGGGTCACCGGGGAGCTGTTTTTT.

The chain uses TRBV10-2 and TRBJ1-1, with 8 bases matching TRBD1. The germline V gene encodes CDR1 WSHSY and CDR2 SAAADI. V gave up 6 bases and J gave up 1 base; unmatched junction bases: 10. CDR3 size: 16 residues. The CDR3 DNA reads as TGCGCCAGCAGGGGATTCCGGGACAGGAAGAACACTGAAGCTTTCTTT. Residues: CASRGFRDRKNTEAFF.

CDR3 in amino acids: CATSRGTGRIGGYTF. The DNA of the CDR3 is TGTGCCACCAGCAGGGGGACAGGGAGGATCGGTGGCTACACCTTC. V gene TRBV15 combines with J gene TRBJ1-2, with TRBD1 identical over 9 bases. With V trimmed by 3 bases and J by 7 bases, 9 bases remained unmatched. The CDR3 loop spans 15 amino acids. Germline V gene lookup returns CDR1 LNHNV and CDR2 YYDKDF (reference sequence). The whole variable domain, remainder taken from reference TRBV15 and TRBJ1-2, is DAMVIQNPRYQVTQFGKPVTLSCSQTLNHNVMYWYQQKSSQAPKLLFHYYDKDFNNEADTPDNFQSRRPNTSFCFLDIRSPGLGDTAMYLCATSRGTGRIGGYTFGSGTRLTVV.

This chain joins TRBV5-8 and TRBJ2-3; D unresolved. There are 13 residues in the CDR3. V lost 0 bases and J lost 8, with 10 bases in between. CDR1 is SGHTS and CDR2 is YDEGEE in the germline V gene. The CDR3 protein is CASSLGTAGTQYF. In DNA, the CDR3 is TGTGCCAGCAGCTTGGGTACAGCAGGTACGCAGTATTTT.

This rearrangement joins TRBV5-4 to TRBJ2-2, with a tentative D call TRBD2 (5 bases). CDR1 and CDR2 (germline): SGHNT, YYREEE (reference sequence). The V end was cut by 4 bases, the J end by 1 base, with 11 bases between. The CDR3 consists of 15 residues. The CDR3 loop reads CASSADYWNTGELFF. The CDR3 nucleotides are TGTGCCAGCAGCGCTGACTATTGGAACACCGGGGAGCTGTTTTTT. The whole variable domain, remainder taken from reference TRBV5-4 and TRBJ2-2, is ETGVTQSPTHLIKTRGQQVTLRCSSQSGHNTVSWYQQALGQGPQFIFQYYREEENGRGNFPPRFSGLQFPNYSSELNVNALELDDSALYLCASSADYWNTGELFFGEGSRLTVL.

The chain combines TRBV27 with TRBJ2-1; 7 positions agree with TRBD2. The junction had 11 bases not matched to a gene; V was cut back by 0 bases and J by 6 bases. This CDR3 region has 17 residues. From germline, CDR1 is MNHEY and CDR2 SMNVEV (reference sequence). CDR3 nucleotide sequence: TGTGCCAGCAGTTTATCTCCCGGACTAGGTATAGTCAATGAGCAGTTCTTC. This gives the protein CASSLSPGLGIVNEQFF.

This sequence joins TRBV5-7 and TRBJ2-1; perhaps TRBD2 as D (11 bases). TRBV5-7 is treated as an ORF (open reading frame) with a function not yet certain. The CDR3 runs 19 residues. Trimming removed 5 bases at V and 10 bases at J, with 34 bases between. The CDR3 coding sequence is TGTGCCAGCAGACCTGACAGGGGGCGGAATAGCGGGAGGGCAGGCGAGCAGTTCTTC. As protein: CASRPDRGRNSGRAGEQFF.

This clone was recorded a few times. The chain employs TRBV5-1 and TRBJ1-6; TRBD1 is a possible D gene (6 bases). CDR3 length equals 14 residues. CDR1 and CDR2 (germline): SGHRS, YFSETQ. V lost 4 bases to trimming and J lost 7 bases, with 12 bases between them. DNA for the CDR3: TGCGCCAGCAGCCCCTCCGGGACAAATTCACCCCTCCACTTT. It translates to CASSPSGTNSPLHF.

This clone was seen ten or more times. This chain links TRBV25-1 with TRBJ1-6; D is possibly TRBD1 (6 bases). Germline CDR1 is MGHDK and CDR2 is SYGVNS. V was clipped by 4 bases and J by 7 bases, with 8 bases between them. The CDR3 has 13 amino acids. CDR3 DNA: TGTGCCAGCAGTGCCAGGGGAAATTCACCCCTCCACTTT. Encoded protein: CASSARGNSPLHF. The full variable domain, its missing parts supplied by reference TRBV25-1 and TRBJ1-6, is EADIYQTPRYLVIGTGKKITLECSQTMGHDKMYWYQQDPGMELHLIHYSYGVNSTEKGDLSSESTVSRIRTEHFPLTLESARPSHTSQYLCASSARGNSPLHFGNGTRLTVT.

J is TRBJ1-2 and V is TRBV28, with D possibly TRBD1 on 6 matching bases. Per the germline V gene, CDR1 is MDHEN and CDR2 is SYDVKM. This CDR3 region has 12 residues. The ends were cut back, 7 bases at V and 5 bases at J, with 11 bases in the middle. The CDR3 DNA is TGTGCCAGCACAGGGGCTCGGTATGGCTACACCTTC. The encoded protein is CASTGARYGYTF.

J is TRBJ1-2 and V is TRBV5-5, with D unclear. Germline CDR1 reads SGHKS; CDR2 reads YYEKEE (reference sequence). The ends were cut back, 0 bases at V and 0 bases at J, with 6 bases in the middle. This CDR3 is 14 amino acids long. Here the CDR3 DNA reads TGTGCCAGCAGCTTGGCGCGAGCTAACTATGGCTACACCTTC. Residues: CASSLARANYGYTF.

The genes are TRBV5-1 and TRBJ2-2, with 13 bases that match TRBD2. V was pared by 3 bases and J by 0 bases, with 8 bases of the junction left unmatched. CDR3 length: 19 amino acids. Germline V gene sequence: CDR1 SGHRS, CDR2 YFSETQ. CDR3 in DNA: TGCGCCAGCAGCTCGGTGACTAGCGGGAGGATAACGAACACCGGGGAGCTGTTTTTT. It yields the protein CASSSVTSGRITNTGELFF.

This chain connects TRBV20-1 to TRBJ1-1; D ambiguous. The V end lost 3 bases, the J end lost 8 bases, and 10 bases lay between the germline ends. CDR3 size: 11 residues. CDR1 DFQATT and CDR2 SNEGSKA come from the germline V gene (reference sequence). In DNA form, the CDR3 reads TGCAGTGCTAGCCCAGAACTAGAAGCTTTCTTT. The encoded protein is CSASPELEAFF.

This clone has only one observation. This chain uses TRBV12-5 with TRBJ2-3; TRBD1 matches 9 bases. V shed 1 base, J shed 1 base, and the junction held 3 bases outside the gene matches. This CDR3 comprises 16 residues. Per germline, CDR1 LGHNT and CDR2 FRNRAP. The CDR3: CASGLGGQGGTDTQYF. The CDR3 DNA sequence: TGTGCTAGTGGTTTGGGGGGACAGGGTGGCACAGATACGCAGTATTTT.

The chain carries TRBV9 and TRBJ2-7; 7 bases are a match to TRBD1. The junction had 8 bases not matched to a gene; V was cut back by 0 bases and J by 5 bases. Germline CDR1 is SGDLS and CDR2 is YYNGEE. The CDR3 consists of 15 residues. The CDR3 is CASSVAMTGSHEQYF. The CDR3 DNA follows: TGTGCCAGCAGCGTAGCTATGACAGGGAGCCACGAGCAGTACTTC.